These 9 T cell receptor beta chains share one sample of origin, sequenced in a study of beta chain features in type 1 diabetes. What was sequenced were expressed TCRB transcripts, since all of the isolated RNA had been reverse transcribed. Sequencing was performed with immunoSEQ multiplex PCR; in TCRdb, only in-frame clones are kept and a portion is missing. This table has around 150,000 clones, roughly 8% appearing once. Specimen: central memory CD4+ T cells from blood. These receptor sequences come from a man in his late teens or twenties in good health.

The table lists this clone with a few counts. V gene TRBV30 combines with J gene TRBJ2-7; tentative D call: TRBD2 (6 bases). V shed 5 bases and J shed 7 bases, with 12 bases lying between them. In germline, CDR1 is GTSNPN, CDR2 SVGIG (reference sequence). There are 11 residues in the CDR3. The DNA of the CDR3 is TGTGCCTGGGATGGGGGGTGGGAGCAGTACTTC. Translated: CAWDGGWEQYF.

This clone has just one count. This chain joins TRBV6-1 and TRBJ2-1, with 7 bases lining up with TRBD2. The CDR3 sequence is 14 residues long. Germline V gene lookup returns CDR1 MNHNS and CDR2 SASEGT. Trimming took 6 bases from V and 2 from J; bases not matched to a gene: 4. The CDR3 DNA follows: TGTGCCAGCAGCGCTAGCGGTGCCTACAATGAGCAGTTCTTC. Translated: CASSASGAYNEQFF.

This clone has just a few counts. The chain recombines TRBV27 with TRBJ2-1, with D perhaps matching TRBD2 (6 bases). The CDR3 extends over 12 amino acids. CDR1 and CDR2 (germline): MNHEY, SMNVEV (reference sequence). The germline V and J ends were trimmed by 3 bases and 14 bases, with 14 bases remaining between them. The CDR3 is CASSFGGRREFF. The CDR3 DNA sequence: TGTGCCAGCAGTTTTGGGGGACGGAGGGAGTTCTTC.

The chain uses TRBV6-5 and TRBJ1-2; D may be TRBD1 (6 bases). CDR3 length: 13 residues. The V end was cut by 2 bases, the J end by 4 bases, with 8 bases between. CDR1 and CDR2 from the germline V gene are MNHEY and SVGAGI. This chain's CDR3 is CASSYVQGYGYTF. CDR3 coding DNA: TGTGCCAGCAGTTACGTACAGGGCTATGGCTACACCTTC.

This clone was seen only a few times. The chain combines TRBV9 with TRBJ1-1; possible D gene TRBD1, 5 bases. The CDR3 sequence is 15 residues long. V was shortened by 0 bases and J by 1 base, with 10 bases between the two germline ends. Germline loops: CDR1 SGDLS, CDR2 YYNGEE. Here the CDR3 reads CASSVVPDRNTEAFF. CDR3 nucleotide sequence: TGTGCCAGCAGCGTAGTTCCCGACAGGAACACTGAAGCTTTCTTT.

This clone appeared once. The rearrangement links TRBV27 to TRBJ2-7; 7 bases are shared with TRBD1. Germline V gene data show CDR1 as MNHEY and CDR2 as SMNVEV (reference sequence). V trimming: 6 bases; J trimming: 5 bases; junction bases outside the gene matches: 10. The CDR3 runs to 14 residues. CDR3 in amino acids: CASSFGQVWHEQYF. The CDR3 coding sequence is TGTGCCAGCAGCTTCGGACAGGTCTGGCACGAGCAGTACTTC.

J is TRBJ2-1 and V is TRBV5-4, with 11 positions matching TRBD1. Germline loops: CDR1 SGHNT, CDR2 YYREEE (reference sequence). After removal of 1 base from V and 7 bases from J, the junction contained 7 bases not matched to a gene. The CDR3 loop spans 16 amino acids. CDR3 residues: CASSLPGTGGMNEQFF. Here the CDR3 DNA reads TGTGCCAGCAGCTTGCCCGGGACAGGGGGGATGAATGAGCAGTTCTTC.

The V call is TRBV28, the J call TRBJ2-7; D is undetermined. V was shortened by 6 bases and J by 6 bases, with 12 bases between the two germline ends. CDR1 is MDHEN and CDR2 is SYDVKM in the germline V gene. The CDR3 contains 12 residues. CDR3: CASRRGTGEQYF. The CDR3 DNA reads TGTGCCAGCAGGCGAGGAACGGGCGAGCAGTACTTC. The full variable domain, with the rest looked up from reference TRBV28 and TRBJ2-7, is DVKVTQSSRYLVKRTGEKVFLECVQDMDHENMFWYRQDPGLGLRLIYFSYDVKMKEKGDIPEGYSVSREKKERFSLILESASTNQTSMYLCASRRGTGEQYFGPGTRLTVT.

About this clone: Distinct nucleotide sequences in the sample also encode this CDR3. The chain links TRBV7-2 to TRBJ1-1, with D possibly matching TRBD1 (6 bases). In germline, CDR1 is SGHTA, CDR2 FQGNSA. Trimming left V 1 base short and J 6 bases short, with 9 bases between. The CDR3 runs to 13 residues. DNA for the CDR3: TGTGCCAGCAGCTTAGACAGGGTGGCTGAAGCTTTCTTT. It is translated as CASSLDRVAEAFF.